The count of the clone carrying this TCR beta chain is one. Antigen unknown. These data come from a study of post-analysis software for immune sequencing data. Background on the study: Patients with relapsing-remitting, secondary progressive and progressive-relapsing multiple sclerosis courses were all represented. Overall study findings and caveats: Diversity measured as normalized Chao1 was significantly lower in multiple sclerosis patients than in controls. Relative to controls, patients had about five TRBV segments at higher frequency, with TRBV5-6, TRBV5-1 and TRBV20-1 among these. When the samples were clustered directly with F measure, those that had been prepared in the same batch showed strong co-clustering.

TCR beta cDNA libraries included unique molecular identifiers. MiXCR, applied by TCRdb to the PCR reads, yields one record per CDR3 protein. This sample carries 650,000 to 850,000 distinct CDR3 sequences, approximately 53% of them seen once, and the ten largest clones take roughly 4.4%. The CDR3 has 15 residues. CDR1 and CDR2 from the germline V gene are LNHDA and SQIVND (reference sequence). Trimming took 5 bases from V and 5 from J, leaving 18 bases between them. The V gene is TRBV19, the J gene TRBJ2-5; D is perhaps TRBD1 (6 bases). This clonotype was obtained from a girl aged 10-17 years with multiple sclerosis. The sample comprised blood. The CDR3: CASSETGLPTETQYF. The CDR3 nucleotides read TGTGCCAGTAGTGAAACAGGGTTGCCTACGGAGACCCAGTACTTC.